This TCR beta chain was captured in a study of cytomegalovirus exposure and HLA in healthy donors. Study at large: Within the Caucasian-associated ancestry cluster were 65% to 85% of the approximately 400 genotyped donors.

This PCR relied on a set of 60 Vbeta primers and 13 Jbeta primers. TCRdb's table, derived via immunoSEQ multiplex PCR, lists solely in-frame clones and lacks some. The sample holds over 130,000 clones, 61% seen once. J was trimmed by 2 bases and V by 8 bases; bases with no gene match: 11. The V gene's germline CDR1 is SNHLY and CDR2 FYNNEI. CDR3 length: 15 amino acids. Sequencing was done on a sample of PBMCs. The source of this sequence is a male donor in good health and CMV-seronegative. V and J are TRBV2 and TRBJ1-2, with 7 bases identical to TRBD1. The CDR3 region is CASHPPGQPNYGYTF. CDR3 DNA: TGTGCCAGCCATCCTCCGGGACAGCCCAACTATGGCTACACCTTC.